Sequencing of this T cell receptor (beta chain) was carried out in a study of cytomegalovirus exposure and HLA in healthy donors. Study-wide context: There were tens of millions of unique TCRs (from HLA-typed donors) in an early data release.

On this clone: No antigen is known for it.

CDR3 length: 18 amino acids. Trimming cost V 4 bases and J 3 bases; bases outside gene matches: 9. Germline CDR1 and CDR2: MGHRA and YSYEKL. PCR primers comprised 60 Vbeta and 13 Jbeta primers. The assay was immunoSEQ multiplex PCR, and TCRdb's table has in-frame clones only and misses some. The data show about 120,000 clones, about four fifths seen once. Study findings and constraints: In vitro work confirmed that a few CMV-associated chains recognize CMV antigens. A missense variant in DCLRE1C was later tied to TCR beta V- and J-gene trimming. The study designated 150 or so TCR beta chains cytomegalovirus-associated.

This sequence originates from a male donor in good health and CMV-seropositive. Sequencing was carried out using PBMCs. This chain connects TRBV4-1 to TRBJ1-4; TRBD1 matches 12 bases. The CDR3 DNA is TGCGCCAGCAGCCCTTACCGGGACAGGGGGCTAGCTAATGAAAAACTGTTTTTT. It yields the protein CASSPYRDRGLANEKLFF.